These 29 T cell receptor beta chains were sequenced from one sample in a study of shared T cell receptors in the human thymus. Method: immunoSEQ multiplex PCR; TCRdb's copy keeps in-frame clones and lacks some. The repertoire includes about 380,000 clones, approximately 95% of them detected once, and approximately 0.018% sits in the top ten. Specimen: thymocytes. These receptors were taken from a human donor.

The chain links TRBV27 to TRBJ2-3; no clear D gene. Trimming removed 2 bases from V and 7 bases from J, with 13 bases in between. This CDR3 has 14 amino acids. Germline CDR1 reads MNHEY; CDR2 reads SMNVEV (reference sequence). The CDR3 DNA follows: TGTGCCAGCAGTTTAGTCATCCGGGCCAATACGCAGTATTTT. This sequence encodes CASSLVIRANTQYF.

The rearrangement joins TRBV28 to TRBJ2-3, with 14 nucleotides matching TRBD2. The V segment lost 1 base and the J segment 7 bases; nucleotides outside the gene matches: 16. There are 20 residues in the CDR3. In germline, CDR1 is MDHEN, CDR2 SYDVKM. The CDR3 DNA reads TGTGCCAGCAGTTTATCTGCCCGCCTCGGACTAGCGGGAGGCCCCTATACGCAGTATTTT. Protein: CASSLSARLGLAGGPYTQYF.

The V gene is TRBV15, the J gene TRBJ2-4; D is possibly TRBD2 (5 bases). CDR1 LNHNV and CDR2 YYDKDF come from the germline V gene (reference sequence). The CDR3 runs 17 residues. With 2 bases removed from V and 0 bases from J, the gap between germline ends came to 14 bases. The CDR3, as DNA: TGTGCCACCAGCAGACACCCAAAGGAGGTAGCCAAAAACATTCAGTACTTC. Translating gives CATSRHPKEVAKNIQYF. Full variable domain (missing parts from reference TRBV15 and TRBJ2-4): DAMVIQNPRYQVTQFGKPVTLSCSQTLNHNVMYWYQQKSSQAPKLLFHYYDKDFNNEADTPDNFQSRRPNTSFCFLDIRSPGLGDTAMYLCATSRHPKEVAKNIQYFGAGTRLSVL.

J is TRBJ2-7 and V is TRBV7-9; D gene ambiguous. CDR3 length: 14 amino acids. The V end was cut by 1 base, the J end by 6 bases, with 13 bases between. In germline, CDR1 is SEHNR, CDR2 FQNEAQ (reference sequence). Written as DNA, the CDR3 is TGTGCCAGCAGCTTAGTTCCCCCGCAGTGCGAGCAGTACTTC. The encoded protein is CASSLVPPQCEQYF.

The chain links TRBV2 to TRBJ2-3; TRBD2 might be the D (5 bases). Germline-derived CDR1 and CDR2 are SNHLY and FYNNEI. This CDR3 is built from 16 residues. V was cut by 0 bases and J by 2 bases, with 12 bases left in between. The CDR3 is CASSEAVGLATDTQYF. The CDR3 DNA follows: TGTGCCAGCAGTGAAGCGGTGGGCCTAGCCACAGATACGCAGTATTTT.

For the CDR3, the DNA is TGTGCCAGCGTCAGGGGAGGCGGCACTGAAGCTTTCTTT. Its translation: CASVRGGGTEAFF. The J gene is TRBJ1-1, the V gene TRBV25-1; D perhaps matches TRBD1 (6 bases). The CDR3 runs 13 residues. Trimming removed 8 bases at V and 4 bases at J, with 14 bases between. CDR1 is MGHDK and CDR2 is SYGVNS in the germline V gene.

The chain uses TRBV30 and TRBJ2-3, with 9 bases identical to TRBD1. V lost 4 bases, J lost 0 bases, and 11 bases stayed unmatched. Looked up from germline, CDR1 is GTSNPN and CDR2 is SVGIG (reference sequence). The CDR3 sequence is 17 residues long. The DNA for the CDR3 is TGTGCCTGGATACGATTAAACGGGACAGGGAGCACAGATACGCAGTATTTT. It is translated as CAWIRLNGTGSTDTQYF. Combining the CDR3 with reference TRBV30 and TRBJ2-3 gives the whole variable domain SQTIHQWPATLVQPVGSPLSLECTVEGTSNPNLYWYRQAAGRGLQLLFYSVGIGQISSEVPQNLSASRPQDRQFILSSKKLLLSDSGFYLCAWIRLNGTGSTDTQYFGPGTRLTVL.

Here the CDR3 reads CASSLGAGGPPYNEQFF. CDR3 nucleotides: TGTGCCAGCAGCTTAGGGGCAGGGGGCCCGCCCTACAATGAGCAGTTCTTC. The chain links TRBV11-3 to TRBJ2-1; TRBD1 matches 8 bases. Germline-derived CDR1 and CDR2 are SGHNT and YENEEA. V gave up 1 base and J gave up 2 bases; unmatched junction bases: 7. The CDR3 has 17 residues.

This clone was counted a single time. The chain has TRBV2 and TRBJ1-1; D not certain. V lost 4 bases and J lost 0, with 9 bases in between. Germline CDR1 and CDR2: SNHLY and FYNNEI. The CDR3 totals 14 residues. The CDR3 is CASSAAAMNTEAFF. The CDR3 DNA follows: TGTGCCAGCAGTGCGGCAGCCATGAACACTGAAGCTTTCTTT. The entire variable domain, with the rest obtained from reference TRBV2 and TRBJ1-1, is as follows: EPEVTQTPSHQVTQMGQEVILRCVPISNHLYFYWYRQILGQKVEFLVSFYNNEISEKSEIFDDQFSVERPDGSNFTLKIRSTKLEDSAMYFCASSAAAMNTEAFFGQGTRLTVV.

The gene calls are TRBV6-5 and TRBJ1-1, with D uncertain. Germline loops: CDR1 MNHEY, CDR2 SVGAGI. This CDR3 region has 11 residues. V gave up 6 bases and J gave up 10 bases, with 12 bases separating them. The CDR3 reads CASRRFAGAFF. The CDR3 nucleotides read TGTGCCAGCAGACGGTTTGCTGGAGCTTTCTTT.

The chain uses TRBV6-5 and TRBJ2-5, with TRBD2 identical over 14 bases. The germline CDR1 and CDR2 sequences are MNHEY and SVGAGI. The CDR3 sequence is 15 residues long. The ends lost 6 bases at V and 2 bases at J; junction bases unmatched: 2. The CDR3 loop reads CASRTSGRVQETQYF. In DNA form, the CDR3 reads TGTGCCAGCAGGACTAGCGGGAGGGTGCAAGAGACCCAGTACTTC.

The V call is TRBV14, the J call TRBJ1-2, with D uncertain. Germline values: CDR1 SGHDN, CDR2 FVKESK. V was trimmed by 0 bases and J by 1 base, leaving 18 bases between them. This CDR3 is 18 amino acids long. CDR3 sequence: CASSQEMKKGRSNYGYTF. CDR3 coding DNA: TGTGCCAGCAGCCAAGAGATGAAAAAGGGCAGAAGTAACTATGGCTACACCTTC.

V and J are TRBV2 and TRBJ2-1; 9 nucleotides match TRBD2. This CDR3 region has 15 residues. CDR1 is SNHLY, CDR2 FYNNEI, per germline. Trimming removed 3 bases from V and 10 bases from J; junction bases left unmatched: 10. CDR3 DNA sequence: TGTGCCAGCAGTGAGATGGCGGGAGGGCCCAAGGAGCAGTTCTTC. Translating gives CASSEMAGGPKEQFF.

This clone is a singleton in its sample. Other DNA sequences of this sample code for an identical CDR3. The rearrangement joins TRBV5-1 to TRBJ2-3; 9 bases are shared with TRBD2. Germline values: CDR1 SGHRS, CDR2 YFSETQ. The CDR3 sequence is 15 residues long. J gave up 1 base and V 1 base, and 1 base lay outside the gene matches. DNA for the CDR3: TGCGCCAGCAGCTTGCGACTAGCGGGCACAGATACGCAGTATTTT. It specifies CASSLRLAGTDTQYF.

J is TRBJ2-7 and V is TRBV28; possible D gene TRBD1, 6 bases. The CDR3 extends over 16 amino acids. With 2 bases removed from V and 2 bases from J, the gap between germline ends came to 16 bases. Germline values: CDR1 MDHEN, CDR2 SYDVKM. The CDR3 reads CASSLRGQQMTYEQYF. CDR3 bases: TGTGCCAGCAGTTTAAGGGGACAACAGATGACCTACGAGCAGTACTTC.

This chain links TRBV7-2 with TRBJ2-3; tentative D call: TRBD2 (6 bases). Germline V CDR1 and CDR2: SGHTA, FQGNSA. The CDR3 runs 16 residues. The V gene lost 5 bases and the J gene lost 3 bases, with 18 bases spanning the gap. CDR3 in amino acids: CASSPSLVGGTDTQYF. CDR3 nucleotide sequence: TGTGCCAGCAGCCCCTCACTAGTAGGAGGGACAGATACGCAGTATTTT.

DNA for the CDR3: TGTGCCAGCAGTCCAAAAGGTAGCGGGGAGGACAATGAGCAGTTCTTC. This encodes CASSPKGSGEDNEQFF. The rearrangement uses TRBV7-3 and TRBJ2-1; 8 nucleotides match TRBD2. Germline V gene lookup returns CDR1 SGHTA and CDR2 FQGTGA. J gave up 5 bases and V 6 bases, and 12 bases lay outside the gene matches. The CDR3 totals 16 residues.

The V gene is TRBV7-9, the J gene TRBJ2-5; 10 bases align to TRBD1. This CDR3 is built from 15 residues. Germline trimming cut 4 bases from V and 5 bases from J; bases unmatched to any gene: 7. The germline CDR1 and CDR2 sequences are SEHNR and FQNEAQ (reference sequence). The CDR3 protein is CASSCRDRGWETQYF. The CDR3 DNA reads as TGTGCCAGCAGCTGCCGGGACAGGGGTTGGGAGACCCAGTACTTC.

CDR3 region: CASSSGTAEVNEQFF. DNA for the CDR3: TGTGCCAGCAGCTCCGGGACAGCGGAAGTAAATGAGCAGTTCTTC. The gene calls are TRBV2 and TRBJ2-1; 7 bases align to TRBD1. Trimming at V came to 6 bases and at J to 7 bases, leaving 12 bases not matched to a gene. This CDR3 has 15 residues. Per the germline V gene, CDR1 is SNHLY and CDR2 is FYNNEI.

The chain couples TRBV2 to TRBJ1-4; D remains unclear. Looked up from germline, CDR1 is SNHLY and CDR2 is FYNNEI. With 9 bases removed from V and 8 bases from J, the gap between germline ends came to 19 bases. The CDR3 has 14 amino acids. The CDR3 region is CARTRGGKGEKLFF. CDR3 DNA: TGTGCCAGGACCCGAGGAGGAAAAGGGGAAAAACTGTTTTTT. Full variable domain (outside the CDR3, taken from reference TRBV2 and TRBJ1-4): EPEVTQTPSHQVTQMGQEVILRCVPISNHLYFYWYRQILGQKVEFLVSFYNNEISEKSEIFDDQFSVERPDGSNFTLKIRSTKLEDSAMYFCARTRGGKGEKLFFGSGTQLSVL.

V and J are TRBV28 and TRBJ1-1; D unresolved. CDR1 is MDHEN and CDR2 is SYDVKM in the germline V gene. The CDR3 consists of 17 residues. V lost 2 bases and J 1 base, leaving 17 bases between the germline ends. CDR3 amino acids: CASSLPGSGKRNTEAFF. CDR3 in DNA: TGTGCCAGCAGTTTACCCGGGTCCGGTAAGAGGAACACTGAAGCTTTCTTT.

The V call is TRBV19, the J call TRBJ1-1; D call uncertain. Germline V gene data show CDR1 as LNHDA and CDR2 as SQIVND (reference sequence). The CDR3 spans 15 residues. Trimming removed 4 bases from V and 0 bases from J, with 12 bases in between. The CDR3 nucleotides read TGTGCCAGTAGTACCCCCGGGGATATGAACACTGAAGCTTTCTTT. Residues: CASSTPGDMNTEAFF. Looking up the rest from reference TRBV19 and TRBJ1-1 gives the full variable domain: DGGITQSPKYLFRKEGQNVTLSCEQNLNHDAMYWYRQDPGQGLRLIYYSQIVNDFQKGDIAEGYSVSREKKESFPLTVTSAQKNPTAFYLCASSTPGDMNTEAFFGQGTRLTVV.

The genes are TRBV29-1 and TRBJ2-1, with 10 bases identical to TRBD2. The ends lost 4 bases at V and 1 base at J; junction bases unmatched: 7. The CDR3 extends over 16 amino acids. CDR1 and CDR2 from the germline V gene are SQVTM and ANQGSEA. The CDR3 region has the DNA TGCAGCGTTGTTATTCCGGGACTAGCGTCCTACAATGAGCAGTTCTTC. Translating it yields CSVVIPGLASYNEQFF.

The CDR3 loop is CASSSLAGFTDTQYF. The CDR3 nucleotides are TGTGCCAGCAGCTCATTAGCGGGGTTCACAGATACGCAGTATTTT. V is TRBV9 and J is TRBJ2-3; 8 bases agree with TRBD2. Germline CDR1 reads SGDLS; CDR2 reads YYNGEE. The CDR3 totals 15 residues. With 4 bases clipped from V and 2 bases from J, the junction kept 6 bases outside the gene matches.

The rearrangement links TRBV14 to TRBJ2-1; D call uncertain. CDR3 size: 15 residues. The V gene's germline CDR1 is SGHDN and CDR2 FVKESK. Trimming removed 4 bases from V and 8 bases from J, with 18 bases in between. The CDR3 DNA reads TGTGCCAGCAGCCCCAAGAGGTCCTGGGCGTATGAGCAGTTCTTC. Its translation is CASSPKRSWAYEQFF. The full variable domain, with the rest looked up from reference TRBV14 and TRBJ2-1, is EAGVTQFPSHSVIEKGQTVTLRCDPISGHDNLYWYRRVMGKEIKFLLHFVKESKQDESGMPNNRFLAERTGGTYSTLKVQPAELEDSGVYFCASSPKRSWAYEQFFGPGTRLTVL.

The V gene is TRBV11-2, the J gene TRBJ2-7; tentative D call: TRBD1 (5 bases). The CDR3 runs 13 residues. V lost 3 bases to trimming and J lost 5 bases, with 11 bases between them. Germline CDR1 is SGHAT and CDR2 is FQNNGV. The CDR3 coding sequence is TGTGCCAGCAGCTTTAGGGGTATAGACGAGCAGTACTTC. Translating gives CASSFRGIDEQYF.

This rearrangement joins TRBV21-1 to TRBJ1-5; TRBD1, the table's D call, lacks a check against the DNA. TRBV21-1 is flagged as a pseudogene. This CDR3 is 14 amino acids long. CDR3 bases: TGTGCCAGCAGCAAATGTACAGCCCCTCGGCCCCAGCATTTT. Protein: CASSKCTAPRPQHF.

This chain joins TRBV10-3 and TRBJ2-7, with unresolved D. Germline assignment: CDR1 ENHRY and CDR2 SYGVKD. The CDR3 loop spans 12 amino acids. Between the trimmed V and J ends, which lost 4 bases and 1 base, there was a span of 5 bases. The CDR3 nucleotides read TGTGCCATCAGTGGGCCTTCCTACGAGCAGTACTTC. The encoded protein is CAISGPSYEQYF.

The chain employs TRBV19 and TRBJ1-2; 7 positions match TRBD1. Germline V gene data show CDR1 as LNHDA and CDR2 as SQIVND (reference sequence). V dropped 6 bases and J dropped 5; count of bases not matched to a gene: 6. CDR3 length: 13 amino acids. In DNA form, the CDR3 reads TGTGCCAGTAGCGACACAGGGGTTTATGGCTACACCTTC. This gives the protein CASSDTGVYGYTF.